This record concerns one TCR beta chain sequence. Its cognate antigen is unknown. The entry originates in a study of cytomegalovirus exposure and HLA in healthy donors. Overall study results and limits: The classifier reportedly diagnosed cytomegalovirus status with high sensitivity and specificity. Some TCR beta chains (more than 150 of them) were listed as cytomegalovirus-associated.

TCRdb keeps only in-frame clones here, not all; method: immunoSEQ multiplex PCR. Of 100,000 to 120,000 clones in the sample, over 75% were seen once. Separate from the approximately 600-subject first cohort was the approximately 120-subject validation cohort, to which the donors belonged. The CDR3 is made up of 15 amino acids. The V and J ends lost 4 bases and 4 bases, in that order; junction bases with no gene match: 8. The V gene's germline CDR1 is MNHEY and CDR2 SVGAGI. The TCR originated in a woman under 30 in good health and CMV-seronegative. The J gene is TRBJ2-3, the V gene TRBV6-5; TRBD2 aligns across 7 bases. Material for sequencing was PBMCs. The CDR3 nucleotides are TGTGCCAGCAGTTTCCTAGGGGAGGGGCCAGATACGCAGTATTTT. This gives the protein CASSFLGEGPDTQYF.